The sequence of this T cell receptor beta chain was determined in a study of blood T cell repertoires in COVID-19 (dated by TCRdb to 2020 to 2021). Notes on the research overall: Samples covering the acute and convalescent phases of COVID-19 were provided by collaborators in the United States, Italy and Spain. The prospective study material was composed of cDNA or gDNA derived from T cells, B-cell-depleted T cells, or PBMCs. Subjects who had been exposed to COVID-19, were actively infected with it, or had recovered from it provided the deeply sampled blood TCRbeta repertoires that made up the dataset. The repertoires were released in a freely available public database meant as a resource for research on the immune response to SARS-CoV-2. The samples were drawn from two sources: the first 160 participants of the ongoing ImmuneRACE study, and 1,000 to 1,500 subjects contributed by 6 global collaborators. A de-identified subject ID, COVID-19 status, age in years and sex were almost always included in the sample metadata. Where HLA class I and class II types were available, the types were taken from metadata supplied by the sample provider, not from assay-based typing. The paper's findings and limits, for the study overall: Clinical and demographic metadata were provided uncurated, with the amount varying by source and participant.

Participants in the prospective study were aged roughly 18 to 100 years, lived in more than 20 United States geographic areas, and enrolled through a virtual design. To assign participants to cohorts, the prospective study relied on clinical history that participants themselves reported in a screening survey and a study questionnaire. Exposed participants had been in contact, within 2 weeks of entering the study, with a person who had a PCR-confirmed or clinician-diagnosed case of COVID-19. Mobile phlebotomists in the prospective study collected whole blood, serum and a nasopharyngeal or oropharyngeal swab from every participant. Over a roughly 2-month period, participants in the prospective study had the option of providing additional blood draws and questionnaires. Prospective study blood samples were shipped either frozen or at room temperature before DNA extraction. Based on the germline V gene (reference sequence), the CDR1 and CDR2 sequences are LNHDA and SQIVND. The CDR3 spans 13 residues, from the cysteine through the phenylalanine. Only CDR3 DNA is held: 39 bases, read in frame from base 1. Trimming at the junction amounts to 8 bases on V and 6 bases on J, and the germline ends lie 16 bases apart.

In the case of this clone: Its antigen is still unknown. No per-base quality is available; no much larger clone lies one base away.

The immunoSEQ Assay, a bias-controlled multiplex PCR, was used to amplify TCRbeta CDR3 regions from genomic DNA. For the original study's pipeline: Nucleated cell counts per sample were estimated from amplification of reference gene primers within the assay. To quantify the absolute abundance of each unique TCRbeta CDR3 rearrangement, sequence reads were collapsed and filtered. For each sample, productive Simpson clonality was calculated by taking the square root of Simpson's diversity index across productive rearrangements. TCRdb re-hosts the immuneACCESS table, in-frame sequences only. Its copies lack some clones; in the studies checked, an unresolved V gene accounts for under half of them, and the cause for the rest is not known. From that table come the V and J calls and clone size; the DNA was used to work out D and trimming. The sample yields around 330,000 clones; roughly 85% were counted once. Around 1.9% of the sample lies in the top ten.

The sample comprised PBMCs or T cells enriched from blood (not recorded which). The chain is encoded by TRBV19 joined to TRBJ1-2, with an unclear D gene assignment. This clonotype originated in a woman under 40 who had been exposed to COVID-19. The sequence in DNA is TGTGCCAGTGCGGACTCCTACAGAGATGGCTACACCTTC. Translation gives CASADSYRDGYTF.